This entry features one T cell receptor beta chain sequence. Its target is not known. Looked up from germline, CDR1 is KGHSH and CDR2 is LQKENI. This CDR3 has 13 residues. V was shortened by 2 bases and J by 4 bases, with 6 bases between the two germline ends. A sample-barcoded 5' primer and a J-beta primer mix were used in a second PCR of about 7 to 11 cycles. Each CDR3 protein gets one entry after TCRdb re-called the 5' RACE reads with MiXCR. This sample has fewer than 1.5 million distinct CDR3 sequences; roughly 40% occur once, and the top ten carry under 8%. The data originate from a study of blood T cells in healthy people across ages. Study-wide findings and caveats: Older age coincided with a roughly linear decline in TCR beta diversity per million T cells.

The sequencing input was blood. The chain has TRBV18 and TRBJ1-5; D is uncertain. This receptor was obtained from a woman aged 18-30 years in good health. CDR3 amino acids: CASSPSENQPQHF. The CDR3 nucleotides read TGTGCCAGCTCACCATCCGAGAATCAGCCCCAGCATTTT. The variable domain in full, with the rest retrieved from reference TRBV18 and TRBJ1-5, is NAGVMQNPRHLVRRRGQEARLRCSPMKGHSHVYWYRQLPEEGLKFMVYLQKENIIDESGMPKERFSAEFPKEGPSILRIQQVVRGDSAAYFCASSPSENQPQHFGDGTRLSIL.